Following are 12 T cell receptor beta chains from one sample sequenced in a study of blood T cell repertoires in COVID-19. The method was immunoSEQ multiplex PCR; TCRdb's version includes in-frame clones alone and lacks a portion of them. The sample consists of 25,000 to 35,000 clones, 75% to 90% of them appearing once. The sequenced material came from peripheral blood. These receptors originate from a human donor in a cohort sampled during active COVID-19.

This chain uses TRBV19 with TRBJ2-7; perhaps TRBD2 as D (7 bases). V was trimmed by 1 base and J by 4 bases, leaving 14 bases between them. The CDR3 sequence is 15 residues long. In germline, CDR1 is LNHDA, CDR2 SQIVND (reference sequence). The CDR3 coding sequence is TGTGCCAGTAGTATAGGGGAGGGGACAACTTACGAGCAGTACTTC. Translation: CASSIGEGTTYEQYF.

CDR3 in DNA: TGTGCCAGCAGACCGACCTGGGGGGTCGGGGGCTACACCTTC. Protein: CASRPTWGVGGYTF. This sequence joins TRBV6-5 and TRBJ1-2; the D gene is possibly TRBD1 (5 bases). The V gene lost 6 bases and the J gene lost 8 bases, with 19 bases spanning the gap. The germline V gene has CDR1 MNHEY and CDR2 SVGAGI. This CDR3 spans 14 amino acids.

This clone was observed once. This rearrangement joins TRBV6-2 or TRBV6-3 to TRBJ1-4; tentatively, D is TRBD1 (5 bases). The V end lost 6 bases, the J end lost 4 bases, and 15 bases lay between the germline ends. Germline CDR1 MNHEY, CDR2 SVGEGT. This CDR3 spans 15 amino acids. The CDR3, as DNA: TGTGCCAGCAGCAACCCCAGGGCAGATAATGAAAAACTGTTTTTT. This codes for CASSNPRADNEKLFF.

CDR3 sequence (DNA): TGTGCCAGCAGGGAGGGCGGGGACTCTGGAAACACCATATATTTT. It is translated as CASREGGDSGNTIYF. This rearrangement joins TRBV21-1 to TRBJ1-3. TRBV21-1 corresponds to a pseudogene. This CDR3 is built from 15 residues.

This clone was observed once. This chain uses TRBV11-2 with TRBJ2-1; a weak D match, TRBD2 (6 bases). The CDR3 loop spans 16 amino acids. CDR1 is SGHAT and CDR2 is FQNNGV in the germline V gene. V lost 5 bases and J 6 bases, leaving 20 bases between the germline ends. The CDR3, as DNA: TGTGCCAGCAGCCCTAACCCGGGAGACCCGGTCAATGAGCAGTTCTTC. Protein: CASSPNPGDPVNEQFF.

This clone was detected a few times. The chain recombines TRBV6-6 with TRBJ1-5; tentative D call: TRBD1 (6 bases). The CDR3 runs to 15 residues. The V end was cut by 2 bases, the J end by 1 base, with 9 bases between. Germline assignment: CDR1 MNHNY and CDR2 SVGAGI (reference sequence). Here the CDR3 reads CASSYGTGSNQPQHF. CDR3 coding DNA: TGTGCCAGCAGTTACGGTACAGGGAGCAATCAGCCCCAGCATTTT.

The V and J genes are TRBV2 and TRBJ2-3, with TRBD2 identical over 9 bases. The CDR3 consists of 15 residues. Unmatched junction bases numbered 6, after V lost 3 bases and J lost 5 bases. Germline V lookup: CDR1 SNHLY, CDR2 FYNNEI. DNA of the CDR3: TGTGCCAGCAGTGAGTCGGCGGGGGGGGTAGATACGCAGTATTTT. It specifies CASSESAGGVDTQYF.

The genes are TRBV9 and TRBJ2-1, with 11 positions matching TRBD2. The CDR3 loop spans 15 amino acids. V lost 0 bases and J lost 9; bases outside the gene matches: 5. Germline CDR1 SGDLS, CDR2 YYNGEE. Here the CDR3 DNA reads TGTGCCAGCAGCGTAGAGGTAGCGGGAGGGCCTGAGCAGTTCTTC. This encodes CASSVEVAGGPEQFF.

This chain connects TRBV7-6 to TRBJ2-1; 7 bases are shared with TRBD2. Germline V gene lookup returns CDR1 SGHVS and CDR2 FNYEAQ. The V and J ends lost 2 bases and 1 base, in that order; junction bases with no gene match: 5. CDR3 length: 16 amino acids. CDR3 amino acids: CASSLLGGSSYNEQFF. The CDR3 DNA sequence: TGTGCCAGCAGCTTATTAGGCGGGAGTTCCTACAATGAGCAGTTCTTC.

V usage is TRBV5-1 and J usage is TRBJ2-5; the D gene is possibly TRBD1 (6 bases). The CDR3 covers 15 residues. Germline CDR1 SGHRS, CDR2 YFSETQ. Trimming cost V 4 bases and J 1 base, with 14 bases left between them. CDR3 bases: TGCGCCAGCAGCATACTACAGGGATCCCAAGAGACCCAGTACTTC. Translation gives CASSILQGSQETQYF.

The chain's CDR3 is CASSYQGQRANYGYTF. CDR3 nucleotides: TGTGCCAGCAGCTACCAGGGACAGCGAGCTAACTATGGCTACACCTTC. The chain links TRBV7-9 to TRBJ1-2, with 7 bases identical to TRBD1. The CDR3 loop spans 16 amino acids. V gave up 4 bases and J gave up 0 bases; unmatched junction bases: 8. CDR1 SEHNR and CDR2 FQNEAQ come from the germline V gene (reference sequence).

The gene calls are TRBV28 and TRBJ2-3; D is unresolved. Trimming stripped 5 bases from V and 6 bases from J, with 15 bases between. Germline CDR1 and CDR2: MDHEN and SYDVKM. The CDR3 has 14 residues. CDR3 in DNA: TGTGCCAGCAGTCGCCCCCCGAACTCTGATACGCAGTATTTT. It codes for CASSRPPNSDTQYF.